This entry lists 2 T cell receptor beta chains sequenced from one sample in a study of blood T cell repertoires in COVID-19. TCRdb's copy holds only in-frame clones and misses some; the assay was immunoSEQ multiplex PCR. The sample lists 390,000 or so clones, more than 80% occurring once. Sequencing was done on a sample of PBMCs or T cells enriched from blood (not recorded which). These receptors were taken from a man aged 18 to 30 who had recovered from COVID-19.

The V call is TRBV7-9, the J call TRBJ1-1; possibly TRBD1 for D (6 bases). Germline V gives CDR1 SEHNR, CDR2 FQNEAQ (reference sequence). The V and J ends lost 5 bases and 10 bases respectively, with 11 bases between them. The CDR3 runs to 11 residues. CDR3 coding DNA: TGTGCCAGCAGCCCGGGACACTTAGCTTTCTTT. It yields the protein CASSPGHLAFF.

The chain couples TRBV4-1 to TRBJ2-1; 12 bases agree with TRBD2. The germline gives CDR1 MGHRA, CDR2 YSYEKL. J gave up 6 bases and V 3 bases, and 12 bases lay outside the gene matches. The CDR3 is made up of 18 amino acids. In DNA form, the CDR3 reads TGCGCCAGCAGCCAGTCGCGGCTAGCGGGAGGGCTGTTCAATGAGCAGTTCTTC. Translated, it gives CASSQSRLAGGLFNEQFF.